The 9 T cell receptor beta chains below all came from one sample that was sequenced in a study of cytomegalovirus exposure and HLA in healthy donors. The PCR was carried out with 60 Vbeta primers and 13 Jbeta primers. The assay was immunoSEQ multiplex PCR, and TCRdb's table has in-frame clones only and misses some. The table has 210,000 or so clones, roughly 83% seen once. The specimen sequenced was PBMCs. The source is a girl aged 10-17 years in good health and CMV-seronegative.

This clone appeared a few times. The rearrangement joins TRBV5-1 to TRBJ1-1, with a possible D match to TRBD1 (5 bases). Germline V gene lookup returns CDR1 SGHRS and CDR2 YFSETQ. The CDR3 runs to 13 residues. Trimming removed 6 bases at V and 0 bases at J, with 9 bases between. Here the CDR3 reads CASNRDLNTEAFF. The CDR3 nucleotides read TGCGCCAGCAACCGGGACTTGAACACTGAAGCTTTCTTT.

The table lists this clone with a count of one. Here the CDR3 reads CASSLHGSYEQYF. In nucleotides, the CDR3 is TGCGCCAGCAGCTTGCACGGTTCCTACGAGCAGTACTTC. The genes are TRBV5-1 and TRBJ2-7; D not resolved. The CDR3 totals 13 residues. The germline CDR1 and CDR2 sequences are SGHRS and YFSETQ. The germline V and J ends were trimmed by 1 base and 1 base, with 6 bases remaining between them.

The rearrangement joins TRBV28 to TRBJ2-2; TRBD1 matches 8 bases. CDR1 and CDR2 (germline): MDHEN, SYDVKM. J gave up 4 bases and V 6 bases, and 4 bases lay outside the gene matches. The CDR3 sequence is 14 residues long. CDR3 in amino acids: CASRDRVVTGELFF. DNA for the CDR3: TGTGCCAGCAGGGACAGGGTGGTCACCGGGGAGCTGTTTTTT.

The chain employs TRBV18 and TRBJ2-5, with a weak D call TRBD2 (6 bases). The CDR3 has 14 amino acids. Germline lookup yields CDR1 KGHSH and CDR2 LQKENI. Trimming left V 0 bases short and J 5 bases short, with 10 bases between. CDR3 residues: CASSPPTRAETQYF. The CDR3, as DNA: TGTGCCAGCTCACCACCGACTAGAGCGGAGACCCAGTACTTC.

This chain joins TRBV7-9 and TRBJ2-7; D perhaps matches TRBD2 (6 bases). The CDR3 has 10 residues. Germline V gene lookup returns CDR1 SEHNR and CDR2 FQNEAQ (reference sequence). V was trimmed by 8 bases and J by 5 bases, leaving 7 bases between them. CDR3 in amino acids: CASGGNEQYF. DNA of the CDR3: TGTGCCAGCGGGGGGAACGAGCAGTACTTC.

V gene TRBV10-2 combines with J gene TRBJ1-1; the D gene is possibly TRBD1 (6 bases). CDR1 is WSHSY, CDR2 SAAADI, per germline. The ends were cut back, 6 bases at V and 0 bases at J, with 11 bases in the middle. This CDR3 has 14 amino acids. The CDR3 protein is CASRGRQVNTEAFF. CDR3 coding DNA: TGCGCCAGCAGGGGCCGACAGGTGAACACTGAAGCTTTCTTT.

This sequence joins TRBV2 and TRBJ2-7; tentatively, D is TRBD2 (5 bases). With 4 bases removed from V and 0 bases from J, the gap between germline ends came to 10 bases. The germline CDR1 and CDR2 sequences are SNHLY and FYNNEI. The CDR3 contains 14 residues. CDR3 loop: CASSVPSGSYEQYF. The CDR3 DNA reads as TGTGCCAGCAGTGTACCCAGCGGCTCCTACGAGCAGTACTTC.

This chain links TRBV5-1 with TRBJ2-1, with 12 bases that match TRBD2. The CDR3 consists of 19 residues. Per germline, CDR1 SGHRS and CDR2 YFSETQ. Trimming cost V 4 bases and J 1 base; bases outside gene matches: 12. This chain's CDR3 is CASSATTSGRVYSYNEQFF. CDR3 nucleotide sequence: TGCGCCAGCAGCGCTACGACTAGCGGGAGAGTCTATTCCTACAATGAGCAGTTCTTC.

This clone showed up just a few times. The chain uses TRBV6-5 and TRBJ2-7; D is perhaps TRBD1 (6 bases). Germline loops: CDR1 MNHEY, CDR2 SVGAGI. The CDR3 is 16 residues long. The ends were cut back, 1 base at V and 6 bases at J, with 19 bases in the middle. This CDR3 is CASSYLGYRDGTEQYF. Written as DNA, the CDR3 is TGTGCCAGCAGTTACTTGGGCTACAGGGACGGCACCGAGCAGTACTTC.